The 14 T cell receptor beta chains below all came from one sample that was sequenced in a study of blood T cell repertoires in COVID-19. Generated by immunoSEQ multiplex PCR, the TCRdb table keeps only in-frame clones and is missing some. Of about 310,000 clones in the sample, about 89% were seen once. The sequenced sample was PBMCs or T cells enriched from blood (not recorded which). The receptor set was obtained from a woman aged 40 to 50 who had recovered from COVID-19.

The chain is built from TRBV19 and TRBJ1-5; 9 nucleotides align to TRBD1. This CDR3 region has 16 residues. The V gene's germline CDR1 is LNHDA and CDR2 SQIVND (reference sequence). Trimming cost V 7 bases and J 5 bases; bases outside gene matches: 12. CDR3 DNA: TGTGCCAGTACCCCCTACAAAGACAGGGGGGATCAGCCCCAGCATTTT. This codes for CASTPYKDRGDQPQHF.

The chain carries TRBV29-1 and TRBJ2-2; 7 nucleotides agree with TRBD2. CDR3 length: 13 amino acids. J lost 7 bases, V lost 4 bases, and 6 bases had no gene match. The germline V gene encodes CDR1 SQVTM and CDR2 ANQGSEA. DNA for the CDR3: TGCAGCGTTGTCCCATGGGGGGGCGGGGAGCTGTTTTTT. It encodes CSVVPWGGGELFF.

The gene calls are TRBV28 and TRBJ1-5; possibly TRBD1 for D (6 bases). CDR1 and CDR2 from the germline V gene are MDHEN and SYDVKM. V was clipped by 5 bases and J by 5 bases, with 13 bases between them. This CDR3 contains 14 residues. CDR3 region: CASSQPDRYQPQHF. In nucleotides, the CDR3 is TGTGCCAGCAGTCAACCGGACAGATATCAGCCCCAGCATTTT. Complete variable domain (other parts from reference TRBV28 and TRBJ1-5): DVKVTQSSRYLVKRTGEKVFLECVQDMDHENMFWYRQDPGLGLRLIYFSYDVKMKEKGDIPEGYSVSREKKERFSLILESASTNQTSMYLCASSQPDRYQPQHFGDGTRLSIL.

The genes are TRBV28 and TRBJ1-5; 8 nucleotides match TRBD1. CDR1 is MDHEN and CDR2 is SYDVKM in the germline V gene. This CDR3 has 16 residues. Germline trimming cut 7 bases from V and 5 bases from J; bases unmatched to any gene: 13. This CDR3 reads CASTSSPDRVHQPQHF. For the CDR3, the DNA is TGTGCCAGCACTTCATCACCGGACAGGGTCCATCAGCCCCAGCATTTT.

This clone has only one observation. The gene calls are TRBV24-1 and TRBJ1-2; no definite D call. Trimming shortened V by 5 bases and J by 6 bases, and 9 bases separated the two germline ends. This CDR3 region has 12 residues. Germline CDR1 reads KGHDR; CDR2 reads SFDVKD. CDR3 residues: CATSGNSDGYTF. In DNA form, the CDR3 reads TGTGCCACCAGTGGCAATTCGGATGGCTACACCTTC.

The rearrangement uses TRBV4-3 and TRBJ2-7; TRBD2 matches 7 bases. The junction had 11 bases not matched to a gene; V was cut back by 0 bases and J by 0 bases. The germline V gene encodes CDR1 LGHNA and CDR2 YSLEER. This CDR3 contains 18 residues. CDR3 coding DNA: TGCGCCAGCAGCCAAGAAGCCTGGTGGGAGGGTATCTCCTACGAGCAGTACTTC. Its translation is CASSQEAWWEGISYEQYF.

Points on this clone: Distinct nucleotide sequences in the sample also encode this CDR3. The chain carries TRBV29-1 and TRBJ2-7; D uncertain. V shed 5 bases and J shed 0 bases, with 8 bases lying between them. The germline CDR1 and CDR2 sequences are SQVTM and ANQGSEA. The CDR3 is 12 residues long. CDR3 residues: CSVRRSSYEQYF. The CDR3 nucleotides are TGCAGCGTTAGGCGGAGCTCCTACGAGCAGTACTTC.

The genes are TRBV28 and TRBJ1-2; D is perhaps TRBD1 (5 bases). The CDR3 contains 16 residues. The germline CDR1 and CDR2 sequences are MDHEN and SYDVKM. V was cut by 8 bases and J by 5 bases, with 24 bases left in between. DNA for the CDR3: TGTGCCAGCCACTACACGATCGGCGGACATTGGTATGGCTACACCTTC. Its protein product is CASHYTIGGHWYGYTF.

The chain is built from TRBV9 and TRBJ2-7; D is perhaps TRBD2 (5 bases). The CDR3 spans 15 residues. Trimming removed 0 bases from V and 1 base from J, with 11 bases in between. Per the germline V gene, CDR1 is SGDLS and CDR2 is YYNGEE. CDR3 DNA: TGTGCCAGCAGCGTAGCGGGGAGTGGGTCCTACGAGCAGTACTTC. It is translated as CASSVAGSGSYEQYF.

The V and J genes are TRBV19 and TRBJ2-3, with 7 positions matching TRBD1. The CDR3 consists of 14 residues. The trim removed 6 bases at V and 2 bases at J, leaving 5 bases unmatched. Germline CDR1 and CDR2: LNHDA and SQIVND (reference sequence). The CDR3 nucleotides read TGTGCCAGTAGACCAGGGGGAGCCACAGATACGCAGTATTTT. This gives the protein CASRPGGATDTQYF.

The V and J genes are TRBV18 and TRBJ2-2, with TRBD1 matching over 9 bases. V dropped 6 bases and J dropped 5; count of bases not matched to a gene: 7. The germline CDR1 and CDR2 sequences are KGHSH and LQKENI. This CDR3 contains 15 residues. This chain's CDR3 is CASSRRTGATGELFF. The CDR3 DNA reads TGTGCCAGCTCCCGAAGGACAGGGGCGACCGGGGAGCTGTTTTTT.

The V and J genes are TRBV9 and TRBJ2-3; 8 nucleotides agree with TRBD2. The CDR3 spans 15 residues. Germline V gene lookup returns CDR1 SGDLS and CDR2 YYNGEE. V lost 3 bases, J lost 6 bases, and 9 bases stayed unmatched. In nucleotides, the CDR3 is TGTGCCAGCAGCGATAGCGGGAACATAAGGGATACGCAGTATTTT. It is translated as CASSDSGNIRDTQYF.

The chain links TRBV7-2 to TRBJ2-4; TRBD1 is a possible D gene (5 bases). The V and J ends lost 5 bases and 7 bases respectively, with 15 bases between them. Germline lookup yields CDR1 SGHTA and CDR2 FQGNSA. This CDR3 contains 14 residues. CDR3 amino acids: CASSPQADGNIQYF. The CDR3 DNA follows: TGTGCCAGCAGCCCACAGGCGGACGGGAACATTCAGTACTTC.

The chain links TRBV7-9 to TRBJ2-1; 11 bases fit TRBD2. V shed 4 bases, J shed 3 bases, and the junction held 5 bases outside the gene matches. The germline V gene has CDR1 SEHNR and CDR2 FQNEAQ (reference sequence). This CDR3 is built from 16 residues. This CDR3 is CASSSLSGRDYNEQFF. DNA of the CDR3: TGTGCCAGCAGCTCCCTTAGCGGGAGGGACTACAATGAGCAGTTCTTC.